This T cell receptor beta chain was found in a study of T-cell reconstitution after alpha-beta-depleted transplantation in children. Overall study findings and caveats: By about two months after transplant, alpha-beta T cells reportedly arose from several hundred graft clones that had expanded.

This clonotype came up many times. No antigen is known for it. Unique molecular identifiers were incorporated when the TCRbeta library was constructed. A single record per CDR3 protein comes from TCRdb applying MiXCR to the PCR reads. The sample lists a few hundred thousand distinct CDR3 sequences, 25% to 30% occurring once. This specimen consisted of PBMCs, obtained before TCRalphabeta/CD19-depleted stem cell transplant. The sequence derives from a boy under two years old with Wiskott-Aldrich syndrome, due to receive a stem cell transplant.

In DNA, the CDR3 is TGCGCCAGCAGCTCTGGGGGGGGAGAGACCCAGTACTTC. Translation gives CASSSGGGETQYF. The chain uses TRBV5-1 and TRBJ2-5; TRBD2 agrees at 7 bases. CDR1 SGHRS and CDR2 YFSETQ come from the germline V gene. Germline trimming cut 3 bases from V and 4 bases from J; bases unmatched to any gene: 3. The CDR3 runs to 13 residues.